Listed here is a single TCR beta chain. The target antigen is unknown. The record originates from a study of response to subunit inactivated influenza vaccine. Study results and limitations: Few additional T cells are recruited per seasonal influenza vaccination, authors suggested.

Germline CDR1 SGHVS, CDR2 FQNEAQ. CDR3 size: 15 residues. The ends were cut back, 1 base at V and 2 bases at J, with 9 bases in the middle. Each CDR3 protein is one row after TCRdb ran MiXCR on the RT-PCR reads. The sample includes some 200,000 distinct CDR3 sequences, 9.5% to 15% of them seen just once. The same specimen was also included in a second study, on T cells expressing NK-cell markers. That work adds: TCR beta libraries carry UMIs added by 5'RACE template switching. Investigators obtained TCR beta repertoires from sorted CD3+CD56+NKG2C+, CD3+CD56+NKG2C- and CD3+CD56-NKG2C+ T cells. Seven of the eight sequenced donors were classified as HCMV-seropositive, and one was classified as seronegative. Among CD8+ T cells from several donors, dominant NKG2C+ clonotypes accounted for roughly 1.0-7.0%.

This TCR was sampled from a man aged 50 or older who received an inactivated influenza vaccine. This chain links TRBV7-8 with TRBJ2-1; D ambiguous. Sequenced here: CD8+ T cells sorted from PBMCs, sampled less than 13 days after vaccination. CDR3 nucleotides: TGTGCCAGCAGCTTAGGCGCGAGGACCTACAATGAGCAGTTCTTC. Its translation: CASSLGARTYNEQFF.